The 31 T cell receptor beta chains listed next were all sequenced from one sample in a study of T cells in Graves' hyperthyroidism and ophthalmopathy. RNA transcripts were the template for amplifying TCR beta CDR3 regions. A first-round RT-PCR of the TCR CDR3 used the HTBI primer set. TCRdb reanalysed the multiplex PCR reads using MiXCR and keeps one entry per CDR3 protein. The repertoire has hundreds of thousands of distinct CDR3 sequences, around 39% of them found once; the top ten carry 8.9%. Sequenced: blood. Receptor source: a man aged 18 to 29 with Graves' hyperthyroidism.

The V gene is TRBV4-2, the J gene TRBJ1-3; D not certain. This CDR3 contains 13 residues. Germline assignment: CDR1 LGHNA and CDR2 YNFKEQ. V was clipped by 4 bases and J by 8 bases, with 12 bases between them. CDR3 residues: CASSRSQPYTIYF. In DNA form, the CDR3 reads TGTGCCAGCAGCCGAAGCCAACCCTACACCATATATTTT.

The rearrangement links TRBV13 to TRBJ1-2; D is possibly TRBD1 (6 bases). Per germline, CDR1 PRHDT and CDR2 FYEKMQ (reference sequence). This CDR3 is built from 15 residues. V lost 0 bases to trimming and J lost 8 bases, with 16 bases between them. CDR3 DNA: TGTGCCAGCAGCTTAGGTAGACAGGTGCCATGGGGCTACACCTTC. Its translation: CASSLGRQVPWGYTF.

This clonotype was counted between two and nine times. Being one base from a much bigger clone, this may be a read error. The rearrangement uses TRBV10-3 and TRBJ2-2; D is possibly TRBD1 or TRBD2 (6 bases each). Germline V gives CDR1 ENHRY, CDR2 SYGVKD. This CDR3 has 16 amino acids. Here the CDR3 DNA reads TGTGCCATCAGTGCGACAGGTGATATGAACACCGGGGGGCTGTTTTTT. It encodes CAISATGDMNTGGLFF.

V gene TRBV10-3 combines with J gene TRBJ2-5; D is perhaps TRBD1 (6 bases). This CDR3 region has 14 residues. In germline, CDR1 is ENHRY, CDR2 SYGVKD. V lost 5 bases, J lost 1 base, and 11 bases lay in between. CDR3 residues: CAISPLGGQETQYF. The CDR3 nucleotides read TGTGCCATCAGTCCTCTAGGGGGCCAAGAGACCCAGTACTTC.

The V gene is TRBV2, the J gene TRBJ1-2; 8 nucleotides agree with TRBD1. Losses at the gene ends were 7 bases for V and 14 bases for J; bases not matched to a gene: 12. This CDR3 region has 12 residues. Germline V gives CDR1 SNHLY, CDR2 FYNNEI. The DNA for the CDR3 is TGTGCCAGCATAGAAGATAGGGACAGGACGACCTTC. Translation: CASIEDRDRTTF.

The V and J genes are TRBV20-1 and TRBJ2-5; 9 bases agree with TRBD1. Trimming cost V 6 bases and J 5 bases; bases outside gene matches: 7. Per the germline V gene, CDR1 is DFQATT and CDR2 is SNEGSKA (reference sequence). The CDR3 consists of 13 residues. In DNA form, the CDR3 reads TGCAGTGCCTGGGACAGGGCATCGGAGACCCAGTACTTC. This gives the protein CSAWDRASETQYF.

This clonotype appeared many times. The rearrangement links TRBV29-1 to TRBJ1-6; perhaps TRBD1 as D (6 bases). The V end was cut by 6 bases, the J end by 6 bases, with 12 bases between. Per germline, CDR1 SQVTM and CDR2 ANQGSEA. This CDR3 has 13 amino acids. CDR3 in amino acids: CSVADSLNSPLHF. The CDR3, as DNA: TGCAGCGTCGCGGACAGTCTTAATTCACCCCTCCACTTT.

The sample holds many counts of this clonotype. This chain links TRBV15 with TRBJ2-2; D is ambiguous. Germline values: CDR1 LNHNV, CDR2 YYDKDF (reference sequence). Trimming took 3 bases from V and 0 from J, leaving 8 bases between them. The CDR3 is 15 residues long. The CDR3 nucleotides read TGTGCCACCAGCAGGCCGGTTCCGAACACCGGGGAGCTGTTTTTT. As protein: CATSRPVPNTGELFF.

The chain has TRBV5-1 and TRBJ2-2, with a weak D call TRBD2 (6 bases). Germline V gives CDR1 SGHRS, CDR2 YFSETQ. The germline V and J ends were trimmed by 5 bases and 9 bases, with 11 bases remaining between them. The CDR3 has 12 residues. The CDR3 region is CASSSGGRELFF. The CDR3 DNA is TGCGCCAGCAGTTCGGGCGGGAGGGAGCTGTTTTTT.

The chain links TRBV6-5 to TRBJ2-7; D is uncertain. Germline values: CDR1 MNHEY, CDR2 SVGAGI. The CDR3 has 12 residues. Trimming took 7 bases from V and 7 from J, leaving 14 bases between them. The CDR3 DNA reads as TGTGCCAGCAACCACCCCCACGGGGAGCAGTACTTC. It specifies CASNHPHGEQYF.

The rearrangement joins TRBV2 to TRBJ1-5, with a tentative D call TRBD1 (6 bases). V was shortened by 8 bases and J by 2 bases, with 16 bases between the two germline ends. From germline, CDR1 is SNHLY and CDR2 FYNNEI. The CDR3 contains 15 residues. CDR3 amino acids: CASGGAGPGNQPQHF. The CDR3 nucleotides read TGTGCCAGCGGGGGGGCAGGGCCCGGCAATCAGCCCCAGCATTTT.

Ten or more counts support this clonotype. DNA of the CDR3: TGTGCCAGCAGTGAATGGTTCGGGACAGCGAACACCGGGGAGCTGTTTTTT. Translating gives CASSEWFGTANTGELFF. The chain recombines TRBV25-1 with TRBJ2-2; 7 bases map to TRBD1. The J segment lost 0 bases and the V segment lost 1 base, leaving 5 bases of the junction unmatched. This CDR3 comprises 17 residues. CDR1 and CDR2 from the germline V gene are MGHDK and SYGVNS.

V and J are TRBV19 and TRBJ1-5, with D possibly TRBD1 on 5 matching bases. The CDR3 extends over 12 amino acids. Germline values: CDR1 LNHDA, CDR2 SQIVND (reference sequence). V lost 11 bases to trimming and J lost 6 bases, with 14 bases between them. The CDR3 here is CASIGGRQPQHF. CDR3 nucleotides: TGTGCCTCGATCGGGGGACGTCAGCCCCAGCATTTT. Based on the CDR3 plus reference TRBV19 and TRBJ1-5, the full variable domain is DGGITQSPKYLFRKEGQNVTLSCEQNLNHDAMYWYRQDPGQGLRLIYYSQIVNDFQKGDIAEGYSVSREKKESFPLTVTSAQKNPTAFYLCASIGGRQPQHFGDGTRLSIL.

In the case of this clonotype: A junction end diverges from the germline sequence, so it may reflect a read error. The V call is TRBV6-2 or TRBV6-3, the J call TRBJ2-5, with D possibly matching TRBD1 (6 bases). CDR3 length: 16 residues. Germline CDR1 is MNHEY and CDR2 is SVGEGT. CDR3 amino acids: CASRYSAGTQGETQYF. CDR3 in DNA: TGTGCCAGCAGGTACTCGGCCGGGACACAGGGAGAGACCCAGTACTTC.

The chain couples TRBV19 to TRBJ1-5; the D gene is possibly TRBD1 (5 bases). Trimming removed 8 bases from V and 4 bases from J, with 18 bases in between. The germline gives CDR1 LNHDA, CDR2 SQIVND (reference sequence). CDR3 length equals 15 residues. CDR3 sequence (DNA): TGTGCCAGTGCTACCCTCGGGGGTCTTAATCAGCCCCAGCATTTT. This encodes CASATLGGLNQPQHF. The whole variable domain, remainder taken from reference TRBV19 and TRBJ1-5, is DGGITQSPKYLFRKEGQNVTLSCEQNLNHDAMYWYRQDPGQGLRLIYYSQIVNDFQKGDIAEGYSVSREKKESFPLTVTSAQKNPTAFYLCASATLGGLNQPQHFGDGTRLSIL.

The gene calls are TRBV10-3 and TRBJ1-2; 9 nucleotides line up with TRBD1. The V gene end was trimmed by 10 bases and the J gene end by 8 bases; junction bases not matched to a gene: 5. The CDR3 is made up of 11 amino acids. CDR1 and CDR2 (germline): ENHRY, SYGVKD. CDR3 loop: CATGTGRGYTF. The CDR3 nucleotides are TGTGCCACCGGGACAGGGCGAGGCTACACCTTC.

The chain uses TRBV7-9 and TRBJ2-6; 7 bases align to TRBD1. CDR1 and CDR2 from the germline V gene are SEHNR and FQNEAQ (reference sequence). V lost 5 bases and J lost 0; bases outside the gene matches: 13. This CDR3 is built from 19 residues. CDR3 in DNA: TGTGCCAGCAGCCCTCCCCCGGGACAGTCCCCCTCTGGGGCCAACGTCCTGACTTTC. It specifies CASSPPPGQSPSGANVLTF.

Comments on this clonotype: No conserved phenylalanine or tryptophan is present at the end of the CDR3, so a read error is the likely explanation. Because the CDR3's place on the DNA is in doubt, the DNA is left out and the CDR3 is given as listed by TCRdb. The CDR3 loop reads CAIRRMTG. The V gene is TRBV10-3, the J gene TRBJ1-1; no check of the table's D call, TRBD1, against the DNA was made. Germline values: CDR1 ENHRY, CDR2 SYGVKD. The CDR3 has 8 amino acids, counting both end residues.

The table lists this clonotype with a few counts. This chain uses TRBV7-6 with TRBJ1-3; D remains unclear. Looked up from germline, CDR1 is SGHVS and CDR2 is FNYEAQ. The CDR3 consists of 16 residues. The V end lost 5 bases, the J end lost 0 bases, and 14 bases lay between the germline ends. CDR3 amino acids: CASSPRTGGSGNTIYF. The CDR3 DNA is TGTGCCAGCAGCCCGAGGACGGGCGGCTCTGGAAACACCATATATTTT.

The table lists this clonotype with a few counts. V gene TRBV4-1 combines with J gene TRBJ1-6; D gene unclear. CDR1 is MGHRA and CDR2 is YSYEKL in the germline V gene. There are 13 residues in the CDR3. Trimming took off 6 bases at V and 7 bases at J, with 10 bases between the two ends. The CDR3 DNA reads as TGCGCCAGCAGTCCTGATTGGAATTCACCCCTCCACTTT. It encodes CASSPDWNSPLHF.

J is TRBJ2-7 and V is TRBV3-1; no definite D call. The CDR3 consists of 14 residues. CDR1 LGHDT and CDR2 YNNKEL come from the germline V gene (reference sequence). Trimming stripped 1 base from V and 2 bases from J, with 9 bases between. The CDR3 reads CASSQGQFPYEQYF. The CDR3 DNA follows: TGTGCCAGCAGCCAAGGGCAGTTTCCCTACGAGCAGTACTTC.

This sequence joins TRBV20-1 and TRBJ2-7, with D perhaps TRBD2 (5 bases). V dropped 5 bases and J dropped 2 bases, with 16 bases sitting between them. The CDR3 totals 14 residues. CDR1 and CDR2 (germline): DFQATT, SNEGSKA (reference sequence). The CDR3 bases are TGCAGTGCTGACTTGGGAGTTCCCCCCTACGAGCAGTACTTC. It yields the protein CSADLGVPPYEQYF.

CDR3 amino acids: CASSKDWSSGNTIYF. The DNA for the CDR3 is TGTGCCAGCAGCAAGGACTGGAGCTCTGGAAACACCATATATTTT. The V and J genes are TRBV9 and TRBJ1-3; D not certain. V dropped 4 bases and J dropped 0 bases, with 11 bases sitting between them. Germline assignment: CDR1 SGDLS and CDR2 YYNGEE. This CDR3 region has 15 residues.

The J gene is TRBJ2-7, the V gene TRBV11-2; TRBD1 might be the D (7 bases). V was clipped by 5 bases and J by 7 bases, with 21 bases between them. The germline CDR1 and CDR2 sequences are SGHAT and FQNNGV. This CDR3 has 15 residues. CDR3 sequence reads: CASSDKGGQHNEQYF. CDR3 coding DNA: TGTGCCAGCAGCGACAAGGGGGGACAGCACAATGAGCAGTACTTC.

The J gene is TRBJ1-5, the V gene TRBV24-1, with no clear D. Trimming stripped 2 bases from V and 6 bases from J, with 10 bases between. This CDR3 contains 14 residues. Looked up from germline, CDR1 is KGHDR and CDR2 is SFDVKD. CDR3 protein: CATSDSAESQPQHF. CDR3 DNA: TGTGCCACCAGTGATTCCGCGGAGAGTCAGCCCCAGCATTTT.

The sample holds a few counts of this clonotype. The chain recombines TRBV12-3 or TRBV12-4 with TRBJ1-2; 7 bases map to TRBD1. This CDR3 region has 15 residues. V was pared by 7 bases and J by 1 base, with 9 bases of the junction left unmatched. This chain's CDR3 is CASIESAGGNYGYTF. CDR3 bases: TGTGCCAGCATCGAGTCGGCAGGGGGTAACTATGGCTACACCTTC.

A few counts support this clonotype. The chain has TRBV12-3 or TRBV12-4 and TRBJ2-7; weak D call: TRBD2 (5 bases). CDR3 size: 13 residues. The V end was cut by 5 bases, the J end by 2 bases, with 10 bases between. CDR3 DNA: TGTGCCAGCAGTCGGGGTTCCACCTACGAGCAGTACTTC. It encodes CASSRGSTYEQYF.

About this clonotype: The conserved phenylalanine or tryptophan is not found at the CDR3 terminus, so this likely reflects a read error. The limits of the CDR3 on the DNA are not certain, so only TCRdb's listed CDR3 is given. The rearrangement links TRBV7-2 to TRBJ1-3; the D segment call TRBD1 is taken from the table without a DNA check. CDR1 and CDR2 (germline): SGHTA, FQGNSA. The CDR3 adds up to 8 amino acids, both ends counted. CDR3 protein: CASSAPGA.

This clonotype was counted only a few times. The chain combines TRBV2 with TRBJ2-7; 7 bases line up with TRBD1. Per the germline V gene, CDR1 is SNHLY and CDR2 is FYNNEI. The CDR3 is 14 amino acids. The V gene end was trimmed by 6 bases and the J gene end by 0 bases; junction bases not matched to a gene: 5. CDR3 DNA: TGTGCCAGCAGCCAGCAGGGGGACTCCTACGAGCAGTACTTC. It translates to CASSQQGDSYEQYF. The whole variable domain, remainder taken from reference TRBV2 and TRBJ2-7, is EPEVTQTPSHQVTQMGQEVILRCVPISNHLYFYWYRQILGQKVEFLVSFYNNEISEKSEIFDDQFSVERPDGSNFTLKIRSTKLEDSAMYFCASSQQGDSYEQYFGPGTRLTVT.

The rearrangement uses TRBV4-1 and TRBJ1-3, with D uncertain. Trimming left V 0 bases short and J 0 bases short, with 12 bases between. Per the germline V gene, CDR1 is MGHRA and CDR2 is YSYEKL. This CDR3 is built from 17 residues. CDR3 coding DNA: TGCGCCAGCAGCCAAGAGGGAGGACTGCCCTCTGGAAACACCATATATTTT. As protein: CASSQEGGLPSGNTIYF.

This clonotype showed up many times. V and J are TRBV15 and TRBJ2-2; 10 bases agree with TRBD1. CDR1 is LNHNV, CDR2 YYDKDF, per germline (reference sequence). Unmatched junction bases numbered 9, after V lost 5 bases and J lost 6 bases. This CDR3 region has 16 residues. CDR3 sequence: CATSWTGGGVAGELFF. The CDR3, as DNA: TGTGCCACCAGCTGGACAGGGGGAGGGGTTGCCGGGGAGCTGTTTTTT.